These 7 T cell receptor beta chains originate from one sample sequenced in a study of blood T cell repertoires in COVID-19. Sequencing used immunoSEQ multiplex PCR; TCRdb keeps in-frame clones, though not all of them. The data show under 250,000 clones, roughly 75% seen once. Material for sequencing was peripheral blood. The receptor set was obtained from a woman in her 70s with acute or convalescent COVID-19.

The sample holds a few counts of this clone. CDR3 amino acids: CTRTRDIHSDQPQHF. CDR3 DNA sequence: TGCACCAGGACAAGGGACATCCATAGCGATCAGCCCCAGCATTTT. V and J are TRBV1 and TRBJ1-5; the table's D gene call, TRBD1, was not cross checked with the DNA. TRBV1 is given as a pseudogene. This CDR3 is built from 15 residues.

Points on this clone: Within the sample, other DNA sequences also encode this same CDR3. The V and J genes are TRBV3-1 (or the pseudogene TRBV3-2) and TRBJ1-4; no clear D. Trimming left V 2 bases short and J 4 bases short, with 8 bases between. CDR1 is LGHDT and CDR2 is YNNKEL in the germline V gene (reference sequence). The CDR3 covers 14 residues. CDR3 in DNA: TGTGCCAGCAGCCAAATGCGGGGTAATGAAAAACTGTTTTTT. It yields the protein CASSQMRGNEKLFF.

A word on this clone: The sample has other DNA sequences that encode this CDR3 too. The rearrangement uses TRBV27 and TRBJ2-3; possible D gene TRBD2, 6 bases. The ends were cut back, 0 bases at V and 4 bases at J, with 11 bases in the middle. Germline V CDR1 and CDR2: MNHEY, SMNVEV (reference sequence). The CDR3 has 15 amino acids. The CDR3 sequence: CASSLSGGVADTQYF. The CDR3 nucleotides are TGTGCCAGCAGTTTATCGGGCGGGGTAGCAGATACGCAGTATTTT.

The rearrangement links TRBV5-1 to TRBJ2-1; 8 positions match TRBD2. V shed 3 bases and J 4 bases; nucleotides not matched to a gene: 3. From germline, CDR1 is SGHRS and CDR2 YFSETQ. CDR3 length: 14 amino acids. CDR3 in DNA: TGCGCCAGCAGCTCCGGGACTAGTTACAATGAGCAGTTCTTC. This sequence encodes CASSSGTSYNEQFF.

The chain is built from TRBV10-3 and TRBJ1-2; possibly TRBD1 for D (5 bases). V was shortened by 10 bases and J by 8 bases, with 23 bases between the two germline ends. The CDR3 contains 14 residues. Germline V gene lookup returns CDR1 ENHRY and CDR2 SYGVKD. CDR3: CATTTQNQGNGYTF. CDR3 bases: TGTGCCACCACCACCCAAAACCAGGGTAACGGCTACACCTTC.

The V call is TRBV12-3 or TRBV12-4, the J call TRBJ1-2; 9 bases align to TRBD1. The CDR3 runs to 13 residues. Trimming removed 7 bases from V and 8 bases from J; junction bases left unmatched: 8. Here the CDR3 reads CASTQDRGGGYTF. The CDR3, as DNA: TGTGCCAGCACCCAGGACAGGGGCGGGGGCTACACCTTC.

The chain is built from TRBV5-1 and TRBJ1-1; no clear D gene. This CDR3 comprises 13 residues. The V and J ends lost 0 bases and 6 bases respectively, with 9 bases between them. The germline CDR1 and CDR2 sequences are SGHRS and YFSETQ. As DNA, the CDR3 is TGCGCCAGCAGCTTGGGAGGGAGCGCTGAAGCTTTCTTT. Translating gives CASSLGGSAEAFF.